The entry that follows covers one T cell receptor (beta chain) sequence. The CDR3 totals 13 residues. CDR1 is MDHEN and CDR2 is SYDVKM in the germline V gene. Between the trimmed V and J ends, which lost 8 bases and 4 bases, there was a span of 14 bases. The sample belongs to a study of blood T cell repertoires in COVID-19. Sequenced by immunoSEQ multiplex PCR; TCRdb stores in-frame clones only, minus some. The table lists 220,000 or so clones, 84% of them singletons. This chain uses TRBV28 with TRBJ2-5; no clear D. Input material: PBMCs or T cells enriched from blood (not recorded which). This TCR was sampled from a woman between 40 and 50 years old who had recovered from COVID-19. In DNA, the CDR3 is TGTGCCAGCGGCCGACTGACCCCAGAGACCCAGTACTTC. Its protein is CASGRLTPETQYF. Combining the CDR3 with reference TRBV28 and TRBJ2-5 gives the whole variable domain DVKVTQSSRYLVKRTGEKVFLECVQDMDHENMFWYRQDPGLGLRLIYFSYDVKMKEKGDIPEGYSVSREKKERFSLILESASTNQTSMYLCASGRLTPETQYFGPGTRLLVL.